The 32 T cell receptor beta chains in this list originate from one sample, sequenced in a study of shared clonotypes between healthy human individuals. Sequenced by immunoSEQ multiplex PCR; TCRdb stores in-frame clones only, minus some. The sample shows roughly 380,000 clones, about 96% of them seen only once. Sequenced material: memory CD8+ T cells sorted from blood. Subset noted: CD45RO+ cells pooled with CCR7-negative TemRA cells. All receptors derive from a young man in good health.

V gene TRBV25-1 combines with J gene TRBJ2-2; TRBD2 matches 7 bases. The CDR3 has 16 residues. The germline gives CDR1 MGHDK, CDR2 SYGVNS. V shed 3 bases, J shed 0 bases, and the junction held 4 bases outside the gene matches. The DNA for the CDR3 is TGTGCCAGCAGTGAGTTTGCGGGGGCGAACACCGGGGAGCTGTTTTTT. This gives the protein CASSEFAGANTGELFF.

This chain uses TRBV19 with TRBJ1-5; 7 nucleotides match TRBD1. Germline CDR1 is LNHDA and CDR2 is SQIVND (reference sequence). CDR3 length equals 15 residues. The V gene end was trimmed by 6 bases and the J gene end by 3 bases; junction bases not matched to a gene: 8. CDR3: CASRAGQFFNQPQHF. In nucleotides, the CDR3 is TGTGCCAGTAGAGCGGGACAGTTTTTCAATCAGCCCCAGCATTTT.

The chain joins TRBV28 to TRBJ2-5; D possibly corresponds to TRBD1 (6 bases). The germline V and J ends were trimmed by 6 bases and 2 bases, with 10 bases remaining between them. Germline assignment: CDR1 MDHEN and CDR2 SYDVKM. The CDR3 runs 13 residues. This CDR3 reads CASSQGGQETQYF. Here the CDR3 DNA reads TGTGCCAGCAGCCAAGGGGGTCAAGAGACCCAGTACTTC.

This chain links TRBV6-5 with TRBJ2-1; TRBD1 is a possible D gene (5 bases). The CDR3 extends over 16 amino acids. Germline V CDR1 and CDR2: MNHEY, SVGAGI. Deletions cut 3 bases from V and 6 bases from J, with 18 bases between. The CDR3 loop is CASSYWGYESPNEQFF. CDR3 in DNA: TGTGCCAGCAGTTATTGGGGCTATGAGTCTCCCAATGAGCAGTTCTTC.

This chain uses TRBV5-1 with TRBJ2-3, with 12 bases identical to TRBD2. This CDR3 has 15 amino acids. With 4 bases clipped from V and 5 bases from J, the junction kept 5 bases outside the gene matches. Germline CDR1 is SGHRS and CDR2 is YFSETQ. The CDR3 is CASSQSGLAGDTQYF. Here the CDR3 DNA reads TGCGCCAGCAGCCAATCGGGACTAGCGGGAGATACGCAGTATTTT.

The chain uses TRBV12-5 and TRBJ2-7; D might be TRBD1 or TRBD2, each matching 5 bases. The germline gives CDR1 LGHNT, CDR2 FRNRAP. The CDR3 is 17 residues long. Trimming left V 0 bases short and J 6 bases short, with 21 bases between. Here the CDR3 DNA reads TGTGCTAGTGGTTTGGTGGGACGGTTAAGGAGTGAGGGCGAGCAGTACTTC. Translated, it gives CASGLVGRLRSEGEQYF.

The chain couples TRBV10-2 to TRBJ2-7; D gene ambiguous. This CDR3 comprises 15 residues. CDR1 and CDR2 from the germline V gene are WSHSY and SAAADI. V was clipped by 8 bases and J by 3 bases, with 20 bases between them. The CDR3 DNA reads as TGCGCCAGCCAAAAGGGCGGCCCGGCGCGCTACGAGCAGTACTTC. It translates to CASQKGGPARYEQYF.

This clone was recorded once. The gene calls are TRBV6-5 and TRBJ1-5; D is possibly TRBD1 (5 bases). V was clipped by 4 bases and J by 3 bases, with 13 bases between them. The CDR3 loop spans 15 amino acids. CDR1 is MNHEY and CDR2 is SVGAGI in the germline V gene. The CDR3 nucleotides read TGTGCCAGCAGTTCCTCCGGGGGACTCAATCAGCCCCAGCATTTT. It codes for CASSSSGGLNQPQHF.

V gene TRBV7-2 combines with J gene TRBJ2-1; the D call may be TRBD1 or TRBD2 (5 bases each). The CDR3 sequence is 15 residues long. Trimming cost V 5 bases and J 5 bases, with 16 bases left between them. The germline CDR1 and CDR2 sequences are SGHTA and FQGNSA. This CDR3 is CASSRRVGRDNEQFF. The CDR3 DNA is TGTGCCAGCAGCCGCCGGGTGGGACGAGACAATGAGCAGTTCTTC. The variable domain in full, with the rest retrieved from reference TRBV7-2 and TRBJ2-1, is GAGVSQSPSNKVTEKGKDVELRCDPISGHTALYWYRQSLGQGLEFLIYFQGNSAPDKSGLPSDRFSAERTGGSVSTLTIQRTQQEDSAVYLCASSRRVGRDNEQFFGPGTRLTVL.

V and J are TRBV4-1 and TRBJ1-2, with TRBD1 as a possible D gene (6 bases). Germline V CDR1 and CDR2: MGHRA, YSYEKL. V lost 1 base and J 6 bases, leaving 18 bases between the germline ends. This CDR3 is built from 16 residues. The CDR3, as DNA: TGCGCCAGCAGCCAAGCACAAAGGGGGGGCAGGAATGGCTACACCTTC. Translated: CASSQAQRGGRNGYTF.

This chain uses TRBV15 with TRBJ2-1; D is uncertain. This CDR3 spans 14 amino acids. V lost 0 bases and J lost 7, with 10 bases in between. In germline, CDR1 is LNHNV, CDR2 YYDKDF (reference sequence). The CDR3 DNA follows: TGTGCCACCAGCAGAGATCCCCCGTTAAATGAGCAGTTCTTC. The encoded protein is CATSRDPPLNEQFF.

This chain joins TRBV19 and TRBJ1-1; D is perhaps TRBD1 (6 bases). V lost 7 bases to trimming and J lost 9 bases, with 18 bases between them. The CDR3 covers 13 residues. Germline loops: CDR1 LNHDA, CDR2 SQIVND (reference sequence). CDR3: CASTRQDGGQAFF. The CDR3 DNA reads as TGTGCCAGTACCAGACAGGATGGGGGTCAAGCTTTCTTT.

A remark on this clone: Germline and junction disagree at one end, which may indicate a read error. This rearrangement joins TRBV7-7 to TRBJ2-1; maybe TRBD2 (6 bases). Looked up from germline, CDR1 is SSHAT and CDR2 is FNYEAQ (reference sequence). The CDR3 consists of 13 residues. CDR3 nucleotide sequence: TGTGCTAGCAGCTTAGTCGACGGGGGTGAGCAGTTCTTC. It is translated as CASSLVDGGEQFF.

The chain uses TRBV4-2 and TRBJ2-3; 9 nucleotides agree with TRBD2. This CDR3 is built from 18 residues. CDR1 is LGHNA, CDR2 YNFKEQ, per germline. V dropped 0 bases and J dropped 2; count of bases not matched to a gene: 9. CDR3 loop: CASSQDLTSGSHTDTQYF. The CDR3 DNA reads TGTGCCAGCAGCCAAGATCTGACTAGCGGATCCCACACAGATACGCAGTATTTT.

DNA for the CDR3: TGTGCCAGTAGTATATTCGGGGGGAACACTGAAGCTTTCTTT. It translates to CASSIFGGNTEAFF. The chain recombines TRBV19 with TRBJ1-1; TRBD1 is a possible D gene (5 bases). The V and J ends lost 2 bases and 1 base respectively, with 8 bases between them. There are 14 residues in the CDR3. Germline V gene data show CDR1 as LNHDA and CDR2 as SQIVND (reference sequence).

The rearrangement links TRBV2 to TRBJ2-7; the match to TRBD2 covers 7 bases. The CDR3 consists of 13 residues. CDR1 and CDR2 (germline): SNHLY, FYNNEI. Unmatched junction bases numbered 8, after V lost 8 bases and J lost 4 bases. The CDR3 protein is CASRRGSEYEQYF. The CDR3 nucleotides are TGTGCCAGCCGGCGCGGGAGCGAGTACGAGCAGTACTTC.

J is TRBJ1-2 and V is TRBV6-1, with 7 bases fitting TRBD1. Germline values: CDR1 MNHNS, CDR2 SASEGT. CDR3 length equals 14 residues. V lost 5 bases, J lost 4 bases, and 7 bases stayed unmatched. CDR3 in DNA: TGTGCCAGCAGTCCAAGGGACAGATTCTATGGCTACACCTTC. Translating gives CASSPRDRFYGYTF.

This rearrangement joins TRBV10-1 to TRBJ2-2; 7 bases are a match to TRBD1. J gave up 3 bases and V 2 bases, and 9 bases lay outside the gene matches. Germline assignment: CDR1 WNHNN and CDR2 SYGVQD (reference sequence). This CDR3 region has 17 residues. The CDR3 reads CASSEPLQGRDTGELFF. In nucleotides, the CDR3 is TGCGCCAGCAGTGAGCCCCTACAGGGGCGGGACACCGGGGAGCTGTTTTTT.

Of note for this clone: This same CDR3 is encoded by further DNA sequences in the sample. V is TRBV19 and J is TRBJ2-7, with a tentative D call TRBD1 (6 bases). Germline assignment: CDR1 LNHDA and CDR2 SQIVND (reference sequence). Trimming took off 6 bases at V and 0 bases at J, with 9 bases between the two ends. The CDR3 has 13 residues. CDR3 bases: TGTGCCAGTAGCCCGGACAGCTCCTACGAGCAGTACTTC. Translated, it gives CASSPDSSYEQYF.

The rearrangement uses TRBV6-6 and TRBJ1-5; the D is unclear. V was cut by 7 bases and J by 1 base, with 14 bases left in between. This CDR3 is 15 amino acids long. CDR1 is MNHNY and CDR2 is SVGAGI in the germline V gene (reference sequence). The CDR3 bases are TGTGCCAGCACCCAGACCGGTAGGAGCAATCAGCCCCAGCATTTT. This encodes CASTQTGRSNQPQHF.

This clone was recorded once. The junction and the germline gene differ at one end; a read error may be behind it. Other DNA sequences in this specimen translate into the identical CDR3. The chain links TRBV30 to TRBJ1-3; no reliable D call. Germline V gene sequence: CDR1 GTSNPN, CDR2 SVGIG (reference sequence). The CDR3 is 14 residues long. Here the CDR3 DNA reads TGTGCCTGGAAACCACCGAGCTCTGGAAACACCATATACTTT. This translates into CAWKPPSSGNTIYF.

V and J are TRBV5-6 and TRBJ2-3; 13 nucleotides align to TRBD2. V dropped 3 bases and J dropped 3; count of bases not matched to a gene: 13. CDR3 length: 19 residues. Germline V gives CDR1 SGHDT, CDR2 YYEEEE. The CDR3 loop reads CASSSGLAGPYLETDTQYF. The DNA of the CDR3 is TGTGCCAGCAGCTCGGGACTAGCGGGACCCTACCTAGAGACAGATACGCAGTATTTT.

The chain combines TRBV4-1 with TRBJ1-5; possibly TRBD1 for D (5 bases). Germline assignment: CDR1 MGHRA and CDR2 YSYEKL. The V and J ends lost 3 bases and 4 bases respectively, with 25 bases between them. The CDR3 covers 19 residues. CDR3: CASSQGFPWRTGLNQPQHF. CDR3 coding DNA: TGCGCCAGCAGCCAGGGCTTTCCCTGGCGAACAGGACTAAATCAGCCCCAGCATTTT.

The chain uses TRBV29-1 and TRBJ2-1, with D unresolved. The CDR3 runs to 13 residues. Trimming took off 4 bases at V and 4 bases at J, with 11 bases between the two ends. Germline-derived CDR1 and CDR2 are SQVTM and ANQGSEA. The chain's CDR3 is CSVGWSPYNEQFF. As DNA, the CDR3 is TGCAGCGTTGGATGGTCGCCATACAATGAGCAGTTCTTC.

This sequence joins TRBV18 and TRBJ2-5; 9 bases match TRBD1. CDR1 and CDR2 (germline): KGHSH, LQKENI. This CDR3 spans 15 amino acids. V gave up 3 bases and J gave up 4 bases; unmatched junction bases: 6. CDR3 region: CASSPGTGRGETQYF. The CDR3 coding sequence is TGTGCCAGCTCACCCGGGACAGGGAGGGGAGAGACCCAGTACTTC.

As DNA, the CDR3 is TGTGCCAGCAGCTTGGCGGGAGTTTACGAGCAGTACTTC. Translation: CASSLAGVYEQYF. The chain is built from TRBV5-6 and TRBJ2-7; maybe TRBD2 (6 bases). This CDR3 has 13 residues. Trimming removed 0 bases from V and 4 bases from J, with 8 bases in between. Germline CDR1 is SGHDT and CDR2 is YYEEEE.

This chain links TRBV28 with TRBJ1-2, with 7 bases identical to TRBD1. This CDR3 is 14 amino acids long. Germline CDR1 reads MDHEN; CDR2 reads SYDVKM. V shed 4 bases, J shed 5 bases, and the junction held 7 bases outside the gene matches. The CDR3 sequence is CASSSLGQSYGYTF. Written as DNA, the CDR3 is TGTGCCAGCAGTTCCCTGGGACAGTCTTATGGCTACACCTTC.

The chain employs TRBV2 and TRBJ1-2; D may be TRBD1 (6 bases). The ends were cut back, 8 bases at V and 9 bases at J, with 13 bases in the middle. This CDR3 region has 11 residues. Germline loops: CDR1 SNHLY, CDR2 FYNNEI. The CDR3 protein is CASGNRGSYTF. The CDR3 bases are TGTGCCAGCGGCAATAGGGGGAGCTACACCTTC.

This sequence joins TRBV19 and TRBJ2-1; D is possibly TRBD1 (6 bases). Germline CDR1 LNHDA, CDR2 SQIVND (reference sequence). Between the trimmed V and J ends, which lost 9 bases and 5 bases, there was a span of 14 bases. The CDR3 extends over 13 amino acids. The CDR3 sequence: CASRLQGDNEQFF. The CDR3 DNA is TGTGCCAGCAGGCTACAGGGAGACAATGAGCAGTTCTTC.

The chain recombines TRBV5-1 with TRBJ1-2; possibly TRBD1 for D (5 bases). V was trimmed by 0 bases and J by 9 bases, leaving 15 bases between them. Germline V gene data show CDR1 as SGHRS and CDR2 as YFSETQ. This CDR3 has 14 residues. CDR3 DNA sequence: TGCGCCAGCAGCTTGGGGCTGGGACGCCTACGCTACACCTTC. Its translation is CASSLGLGRLRYTF.

This chain connects TRBV5-1 to TRBJ2-7; 7 bases are shared with TRBD1. From germline, CDR1 is SGHRS and CDR2 YFSETQ. With V trimmed by 4 bases and J by 6 bases, 4 bases remained unmatched. The CDR3 is made up of 12 amino acids. CDR3 residues: CASSPDRAEQYF. The CDR3 DNA follows: TGCGCCAGCAGCCCCGACAGGGCCGAGCAGTACTTC.

The rearrangement joins TRBV5-6 to TRBJ2-7; D gene ambiguous. Germline V gives CDR1 SGHDT, CDR2 YYEEEE. The germline V and J ends were trimmed by 2 bases and 4 bases, with 19 bases remaining between them. There are 16 residues in the CDR3. The CDR3 sequence is CASSLLPKRVPYEQYF. The CDR3 DNA follows: TGTGCCAGCAGCTTATTACCCAAGAGAGTCCCATACGAGCAGTACTTC.